Presented here are 5 T cell receptor beta chains from one specimen sequenced in a study of cytomegalovirus exposure and HLA in healthy donors. Primers included in the PCR were 60 Vbeta and 13 Jbeta primers. The repertoire was sequenced with immunoSEQ multiplex PCR; TCRdb's copy has only in-frame clones and lacks some. The sample records roughly 150,000 clones, about two thirds being singletons. What was sequenced was PBMCs. The receptors here all came from a woman between 55 and 75 years old in good health and CMV-seropositive.

This chain links TRBV28 with TRBJ2-2; D gene ambiguous. The CDR3 totals 14 residues. Per the germline V gene, CDR1 is MDHEN and CDR2 is SYDVKM. Trimming took off 1 base at V and 4 bases at J, with 7 bases between the two ends. The CDR3 protein is CASSLSRGTGELFF. The CDR3 bases are TGTGCCAGCAGTTTATCGCGCGGCACCGGGGAGCTGTTTTTT.

This clone was found a few times. The V and J genes are TRBV19 and TRBJ2-5, with 10 nucleotides matching TRBD1. In germline, CDR1 is LNHDA, CDR2 SQIVND (reference sequence). Trimming at V came to 5 bases and at J to 4 bases, leaving 10 bases not matched to a gene. This CDR3 region has 16 residues. CDR3 nucleotides: TGTGCCAGTAGTCTCTACGACAGGGGGCCGAGAGAGACCCAGTACTTC. This codes for CASSLYDRGPRETQYF.

This chain uses TRBV5-5 with TRBJ1-1, with D unclear. The CDR3 spans 15 residues. The V end was cut by 0 bases, the J end by 1 base, with 10 bases between. Germline values: CDR1 SGHKS, CDR2 YYEKEE (reference sequence). CDR3: CASSLGPGTNTEAFF. The CDR3, as DNA: TGTGCCAGCAGCTTGGGGCCGGGTACGAACACTGAAGCTTTCTTT.

This clone was observed a few times. This chain uses TRBV4-1 with TRBJ2-2; TRBD1 matches at 8 bases. The CDR3 is 16 amino acids. V was pared by 0 bases and J by 6 bases, with 6 bases of the junction left unmatched. Germline V CDR1 and CDR2: MGHRA, YSYEKL. CDR3 DNA sequence: TGCGCCAGCAGCCAAGACCCGGGACAGGTCTCCGGGGAGCTGTTTTTT. This encodes CASSQDPGQVSGELFF.

The CDR3 DNA is TGTGCCAGCAGGGGGGACAGCCCCGAAAAACTGTTTTTT. Translation: CASRGDSPEKLFF. The V and J genes are TRBV28 and TRBJ1-4; 7 bases map to TRBD1. The V segment lost 6 bases and the J segment 8 bases; nucleotides outside the gene matches: 6. Germline V CDR1 and CDR2: MDHEN, SYDVKM. The CDR3 spans 13 residues.